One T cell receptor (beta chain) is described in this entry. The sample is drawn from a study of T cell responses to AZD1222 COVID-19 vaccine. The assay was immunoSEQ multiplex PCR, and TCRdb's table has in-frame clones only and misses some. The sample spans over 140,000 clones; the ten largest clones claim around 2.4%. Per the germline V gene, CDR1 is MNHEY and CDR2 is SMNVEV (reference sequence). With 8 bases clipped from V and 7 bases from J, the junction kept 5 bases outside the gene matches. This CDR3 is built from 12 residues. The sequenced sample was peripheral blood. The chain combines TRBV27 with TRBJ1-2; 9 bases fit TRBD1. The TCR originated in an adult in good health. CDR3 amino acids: CASRTGESGYTF. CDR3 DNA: TGTGCCAGCCGGACAGGGGAGTCTGGCTACACCTTC.